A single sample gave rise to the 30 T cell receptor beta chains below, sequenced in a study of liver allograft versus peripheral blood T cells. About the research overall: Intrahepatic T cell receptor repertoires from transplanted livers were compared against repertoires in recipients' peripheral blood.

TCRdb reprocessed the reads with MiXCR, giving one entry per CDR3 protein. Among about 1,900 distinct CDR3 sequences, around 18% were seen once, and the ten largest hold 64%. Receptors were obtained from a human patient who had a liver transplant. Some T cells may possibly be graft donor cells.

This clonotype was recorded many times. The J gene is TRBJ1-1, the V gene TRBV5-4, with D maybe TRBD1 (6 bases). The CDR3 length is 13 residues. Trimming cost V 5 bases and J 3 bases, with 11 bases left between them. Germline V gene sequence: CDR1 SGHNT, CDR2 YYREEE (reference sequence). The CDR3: CASRYEGDTEAFF. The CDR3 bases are TGTGCCAGCAGGTATGAGGGGGACACTGAAGCTTTCTTT.

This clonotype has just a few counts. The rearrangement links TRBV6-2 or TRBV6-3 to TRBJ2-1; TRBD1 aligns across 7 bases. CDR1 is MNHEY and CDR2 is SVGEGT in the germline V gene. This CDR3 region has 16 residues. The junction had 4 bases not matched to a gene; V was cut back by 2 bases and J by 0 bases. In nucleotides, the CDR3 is TGTGCCAGCAGTTACGACAGGGAGAGCTCCTACAATGAGCAGTTCTTC. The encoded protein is CASSYDRESSYNEQFF.

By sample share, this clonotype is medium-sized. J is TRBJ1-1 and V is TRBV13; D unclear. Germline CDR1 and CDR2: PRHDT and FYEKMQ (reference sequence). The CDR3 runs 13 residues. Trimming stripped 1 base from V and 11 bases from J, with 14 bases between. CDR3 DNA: TGTGCCAGCAGCTTAGAGGGTGCCCTAGAGGCTTTCTTT. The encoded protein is CASSLEGALEAFF.

The CDR3 DNA follows: TGTGCCAGCAGCGCCGAACTAGCGGGGAAGACAATAGCCGAAAATGAGCAGTTCTTC. Translating it yields CASSAELAGKTIAENEQFF. This sequence joins TRBV9 and TRBJ2-1; 10 positions match TRBD2. Looked up from germline, CDR1 is SGDLS and CDR2 is YYNGEE. CDR3 length equals 19 residues. Germline trimming cut 3 bases from V and 7 bases from J; bases unmatched to any gene: 19.

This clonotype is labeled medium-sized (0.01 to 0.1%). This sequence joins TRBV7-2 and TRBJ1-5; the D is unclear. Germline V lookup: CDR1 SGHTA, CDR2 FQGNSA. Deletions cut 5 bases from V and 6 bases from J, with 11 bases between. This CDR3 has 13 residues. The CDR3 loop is CASSPGLGQPQHF. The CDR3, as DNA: TGTGCCAGCAGCCCAGGTTTGGGTCAGCCCCAGCATTTT.

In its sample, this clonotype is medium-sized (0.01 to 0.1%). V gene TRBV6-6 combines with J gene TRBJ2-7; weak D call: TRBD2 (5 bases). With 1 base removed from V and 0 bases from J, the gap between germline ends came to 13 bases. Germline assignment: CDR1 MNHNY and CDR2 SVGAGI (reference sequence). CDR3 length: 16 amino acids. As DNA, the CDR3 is TGTGCCAGCAGTTACTTTGCTCGGGGAAACTCCTACGAGCAGTACTTC. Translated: CASSYFARGNSYEQYF.

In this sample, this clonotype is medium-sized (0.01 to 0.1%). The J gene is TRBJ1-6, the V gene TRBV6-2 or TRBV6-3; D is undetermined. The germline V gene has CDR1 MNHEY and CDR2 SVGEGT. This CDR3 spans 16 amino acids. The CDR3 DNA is TGTGTCCCGCAAGCCAGCAGTAGCCGCCGGAACTCACCCCTCCACTTT. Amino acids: CVPQASSSRRNSPLHF.

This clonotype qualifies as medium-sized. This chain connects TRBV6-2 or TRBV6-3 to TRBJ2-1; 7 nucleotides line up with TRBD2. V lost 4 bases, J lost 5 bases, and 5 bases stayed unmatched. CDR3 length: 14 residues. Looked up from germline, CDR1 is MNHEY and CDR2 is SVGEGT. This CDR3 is CASSWLAEDNEQFF. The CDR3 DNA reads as TGTGCCAGCAGTTGGCTAGCGGAGGACAATGAGCAGTTCTTC.

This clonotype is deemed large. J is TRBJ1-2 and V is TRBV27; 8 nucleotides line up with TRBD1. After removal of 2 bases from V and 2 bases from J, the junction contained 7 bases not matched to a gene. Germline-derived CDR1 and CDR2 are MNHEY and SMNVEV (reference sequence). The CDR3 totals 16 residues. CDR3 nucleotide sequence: TGTGCCAGCAGTTTACAGCCGAGACAGGGGAACTATGGCTACACCTTC. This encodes CASSLQPRQGNYGYTF.

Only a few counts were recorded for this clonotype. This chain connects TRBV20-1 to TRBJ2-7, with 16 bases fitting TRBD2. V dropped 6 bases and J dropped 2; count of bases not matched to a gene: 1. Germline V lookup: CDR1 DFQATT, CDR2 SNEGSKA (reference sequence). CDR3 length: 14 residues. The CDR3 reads CSAGLAGGPYEQYF. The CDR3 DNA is TGCAGTGCGGGACTAGCGGGGGGGCCCTACGAGCAGTACTTC.

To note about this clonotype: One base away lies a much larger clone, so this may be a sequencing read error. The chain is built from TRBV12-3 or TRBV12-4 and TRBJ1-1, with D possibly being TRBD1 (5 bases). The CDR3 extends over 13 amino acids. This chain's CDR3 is CASTYSGNAEAFF. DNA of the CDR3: TGTGCCAGCACCTACTCAGGGAACGCTGAAGCTTTCTTT.

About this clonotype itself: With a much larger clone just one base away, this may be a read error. The CDR3 DNA is TGTGCCAGCTATGATCGGCCACCACGGCCGGTAAACTACGAGCAGTACTTC. Translating it yields CASYDRPPRPVNYEQYF. The V gene is TRBV6-2 or TRBV6-3, the J gene TRBJ2-7; D uncertain. The CDR3 runs to 17 residues. The ends were cut back, 8 bases at V and 3 bases at J, with 26 bases in the middle. CDR1 is MNHEY, CDR2 SVGEGT, per germline.

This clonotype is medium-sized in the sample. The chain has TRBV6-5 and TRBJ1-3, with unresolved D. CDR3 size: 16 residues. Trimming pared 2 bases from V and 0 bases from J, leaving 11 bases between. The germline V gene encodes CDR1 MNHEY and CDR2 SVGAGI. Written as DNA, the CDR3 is TGTGCCAGCAGTTACCTCCAGGAATCCTCTGGAAACACCATATATTTT. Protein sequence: CASSYLQESSGNTIYF.

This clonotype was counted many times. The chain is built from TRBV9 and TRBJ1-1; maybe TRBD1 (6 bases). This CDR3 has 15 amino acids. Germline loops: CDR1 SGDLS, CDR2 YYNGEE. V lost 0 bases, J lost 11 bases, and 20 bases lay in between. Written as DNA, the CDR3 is TGTGCCAGCAGCGTAGAGGGGGGACCGGCCAAGCGGGCTTTCTTT. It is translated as CASSVEGGPAKRAFF. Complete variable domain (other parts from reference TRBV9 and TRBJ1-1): DSGVTQTPKHLITATGQRVTLRCSPRSGDLSVYWYQQSLDQGLQFLIQYYNGEERAKGNILERFSAQQFPDLHSELNLSSLELGDSALYFCASSVEGGPAKRAFFGQGTRLTVV.

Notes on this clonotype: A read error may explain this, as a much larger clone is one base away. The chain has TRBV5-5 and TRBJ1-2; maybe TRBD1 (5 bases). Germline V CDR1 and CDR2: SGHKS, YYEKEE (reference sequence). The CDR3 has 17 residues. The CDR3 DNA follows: TGTGTCAGCAGCTTGTGGGGCTCGGAGCAGGGATACTATGGCTACACCTTC. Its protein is CVSSLWGSEQGYYGYTF.

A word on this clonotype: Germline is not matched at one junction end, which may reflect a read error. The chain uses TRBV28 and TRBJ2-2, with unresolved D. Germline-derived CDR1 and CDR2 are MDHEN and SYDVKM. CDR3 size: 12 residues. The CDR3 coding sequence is TGTGCCAACAGTCAGAACACCGGGGAGCTGTTTTTT. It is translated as CANSQNTGELFF.

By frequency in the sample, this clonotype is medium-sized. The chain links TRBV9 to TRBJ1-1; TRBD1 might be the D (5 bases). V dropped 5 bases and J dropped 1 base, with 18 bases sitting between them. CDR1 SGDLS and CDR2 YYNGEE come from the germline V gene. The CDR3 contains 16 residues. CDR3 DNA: TGTGCCAGCAGTGAATTTTCAGGGTTGGGGAACACTGAAGCTTTCTTT. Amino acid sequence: CASSEFSGLGNTEAFF.

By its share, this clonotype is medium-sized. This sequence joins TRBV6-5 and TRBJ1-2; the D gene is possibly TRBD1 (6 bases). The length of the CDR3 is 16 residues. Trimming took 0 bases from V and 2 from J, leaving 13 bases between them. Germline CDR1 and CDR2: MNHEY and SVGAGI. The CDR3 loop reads CASSYSTGQLNYGYTF. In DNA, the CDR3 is TGTGCCAGCAGTTACTCAACCGGACAGCTCAACTATGGCTACACCTTC.

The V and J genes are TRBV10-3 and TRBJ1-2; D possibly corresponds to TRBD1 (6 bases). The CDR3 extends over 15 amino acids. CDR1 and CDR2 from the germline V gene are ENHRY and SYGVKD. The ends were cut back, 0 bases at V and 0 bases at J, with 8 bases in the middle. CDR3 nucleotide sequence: TGTGCCATCAGTGAGTCGGGGGGCACTAACTATGGCTACACCTTC. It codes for CAISESGGTNYGYTF.

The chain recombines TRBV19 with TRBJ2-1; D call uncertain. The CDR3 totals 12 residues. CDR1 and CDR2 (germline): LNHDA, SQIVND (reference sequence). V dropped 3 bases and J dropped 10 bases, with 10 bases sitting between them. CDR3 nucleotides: TGTGCCAGTAGTATCCCCGCCAAGGAGCAGTTCTTC. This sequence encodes CASSIPAKEQFF. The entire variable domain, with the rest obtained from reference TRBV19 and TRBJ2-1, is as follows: DGGITQSPKYLFRKEGQNVTLSCEQNLNHDAMYWYRQDPGQGLRLIYYSQIVNDFQKGDIAEGYSVSREKKESFPLTVTSAQKNPTAFYLCASSIPAKEQFFGPGTRLTVL.

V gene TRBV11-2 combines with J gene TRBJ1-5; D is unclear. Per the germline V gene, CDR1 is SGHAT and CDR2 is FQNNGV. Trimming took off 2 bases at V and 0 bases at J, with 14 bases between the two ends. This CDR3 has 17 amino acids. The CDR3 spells CASSLRRRENSNQPQHF. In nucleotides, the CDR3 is TGTGCCAGCAGCTTAAGACGCCGAGAAAATAGCAATCAGCCCCAGCATTTT.

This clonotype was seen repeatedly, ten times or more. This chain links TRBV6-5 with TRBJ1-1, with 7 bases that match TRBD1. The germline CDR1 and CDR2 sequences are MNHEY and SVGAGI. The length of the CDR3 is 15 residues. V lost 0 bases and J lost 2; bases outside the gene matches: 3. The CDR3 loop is CASSYSAGGNTEAFF. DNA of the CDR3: TGTGCCAGCAGTTACTCGGCAGGGGGAAACACTGAAGCTTTCTTT.

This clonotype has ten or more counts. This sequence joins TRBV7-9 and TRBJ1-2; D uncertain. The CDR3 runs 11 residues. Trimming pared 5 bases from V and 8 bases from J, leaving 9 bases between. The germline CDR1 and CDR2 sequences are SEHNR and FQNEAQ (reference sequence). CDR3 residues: CASSLGPGYTF. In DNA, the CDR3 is TGTGCCAGCAGCCTCGGACCAGGCTACACCTTC.

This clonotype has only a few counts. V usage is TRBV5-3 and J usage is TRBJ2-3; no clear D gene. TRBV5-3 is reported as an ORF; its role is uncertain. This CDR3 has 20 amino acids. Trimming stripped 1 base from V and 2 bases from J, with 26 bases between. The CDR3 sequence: CARSLWQAQSADHITDTQYF. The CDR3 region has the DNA TGTGCCAGAAGCTTGTGGCAGGCGCAGTCGGCCGACCACATCACAGATACGCAGTATTTT.

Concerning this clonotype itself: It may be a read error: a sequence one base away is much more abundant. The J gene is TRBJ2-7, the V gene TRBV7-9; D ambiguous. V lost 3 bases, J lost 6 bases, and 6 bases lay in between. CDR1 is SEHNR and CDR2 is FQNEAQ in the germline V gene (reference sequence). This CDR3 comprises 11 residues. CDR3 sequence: CASSFEFEQYF. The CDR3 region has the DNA TGTGCCAGCAGCTTTGAATTCGAGCAGTACTTC.

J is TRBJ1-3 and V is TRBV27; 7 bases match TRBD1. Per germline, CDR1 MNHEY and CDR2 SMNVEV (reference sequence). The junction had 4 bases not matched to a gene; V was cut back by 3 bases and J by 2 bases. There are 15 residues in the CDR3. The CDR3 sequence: CASSLIGGAGNTIYF. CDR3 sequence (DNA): TGTGCCAGCAGTTTGATAGGGGGCGCTGGAAACACCATATATTTT.

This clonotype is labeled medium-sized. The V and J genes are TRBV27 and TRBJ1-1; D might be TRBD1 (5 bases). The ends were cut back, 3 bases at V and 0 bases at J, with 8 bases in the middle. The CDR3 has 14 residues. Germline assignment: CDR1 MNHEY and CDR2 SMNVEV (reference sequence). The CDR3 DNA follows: TGTGCCAGCAGTTTTCAGGGTCTGAACACTGAAGCTTTCTTT. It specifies CASSFQGLNTEAFF.

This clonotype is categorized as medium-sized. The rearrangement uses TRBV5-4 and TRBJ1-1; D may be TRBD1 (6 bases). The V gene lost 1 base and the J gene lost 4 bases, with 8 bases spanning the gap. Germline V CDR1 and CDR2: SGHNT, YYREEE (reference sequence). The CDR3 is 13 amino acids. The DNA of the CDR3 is TGTGCCAGCAGCTTGCAGGGGCCCACTGAAGCTTTCTTT. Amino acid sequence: CASSLQGPTEAFF.

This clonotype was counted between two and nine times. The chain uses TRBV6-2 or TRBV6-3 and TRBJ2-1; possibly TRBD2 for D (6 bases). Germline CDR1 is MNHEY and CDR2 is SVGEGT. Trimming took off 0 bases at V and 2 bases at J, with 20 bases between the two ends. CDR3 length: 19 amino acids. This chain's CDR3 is CASSYSMNSRELAYNEQFF. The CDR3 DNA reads TGTGCCAGCAGTTACTCGATGAATTCCCGGGAGCTTGCCTACAATGAGCAGTTCTTC.

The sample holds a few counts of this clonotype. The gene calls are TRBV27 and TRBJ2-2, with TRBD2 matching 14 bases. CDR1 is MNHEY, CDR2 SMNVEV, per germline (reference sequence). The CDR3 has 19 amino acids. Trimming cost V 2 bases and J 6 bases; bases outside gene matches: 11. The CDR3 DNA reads TGTGCCAGCAGTTTAGCCCCCCCCCCGACTAGCGGGGGGGCCGGGGAGCTGTTTTTT. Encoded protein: CASSLAPPPTSGGAGELFF.